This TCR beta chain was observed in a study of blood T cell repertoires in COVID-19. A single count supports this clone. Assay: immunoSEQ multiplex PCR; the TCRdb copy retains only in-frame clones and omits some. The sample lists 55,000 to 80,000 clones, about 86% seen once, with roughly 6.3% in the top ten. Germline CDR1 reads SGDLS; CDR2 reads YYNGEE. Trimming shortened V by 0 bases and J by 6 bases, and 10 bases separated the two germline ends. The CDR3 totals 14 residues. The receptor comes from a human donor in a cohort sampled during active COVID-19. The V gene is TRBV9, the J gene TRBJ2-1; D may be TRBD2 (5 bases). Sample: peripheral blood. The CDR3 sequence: CASSVAQTTNEQFF. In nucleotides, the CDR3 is TGTGCCAGCAGCGTAGCACAGACTACCAATGAGCAGTTCTTC.